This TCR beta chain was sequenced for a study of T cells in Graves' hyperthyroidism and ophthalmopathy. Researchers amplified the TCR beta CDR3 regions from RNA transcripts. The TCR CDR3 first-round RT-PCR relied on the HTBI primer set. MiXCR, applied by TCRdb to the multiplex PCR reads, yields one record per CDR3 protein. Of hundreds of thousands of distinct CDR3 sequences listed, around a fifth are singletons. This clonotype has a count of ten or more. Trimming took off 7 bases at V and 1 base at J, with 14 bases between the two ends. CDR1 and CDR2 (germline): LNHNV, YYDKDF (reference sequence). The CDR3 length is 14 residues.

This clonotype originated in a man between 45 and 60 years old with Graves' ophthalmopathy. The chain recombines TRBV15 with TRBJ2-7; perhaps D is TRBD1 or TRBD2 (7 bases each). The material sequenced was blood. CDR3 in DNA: TGTGCCACCAAACCAGGGGGGGGGTCCTACGAGCAGTACTTC. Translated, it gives CATKPGGGSYEQYF.